Following are 21 T cell receptor beta chains from one sample sequenced in a study of cytomegalovirus exposure and HLA in healthy donors. The study ran its PCR with 60 Vbeta and 13 Jbeta primers. Profiling relied on immunoSEQ multiplex PCR, and the TCRdb table lists in-frame clones only, not all of them. This sample has nearly 110,000 clones, with over 70% found just once. Material: PBMCs. These receptors were taken from a male donor in good health and CMV-seropositive.

V usage is TRBV27 and J usage is TRBJ1-6; 7 nucleotides agree with TRBD1. Germline CDR1 and CDR2: MNHEY and SMNVEV (reference sequence). This CDR3 spans 14 amino acids. V lost 5 bases, J lost 8 bases, and 6 bases stayed unmatched. DNA for the CDR3: TGTGCCAGCAGTCAAGGGACAGATTATTCACCCCTCCACTTT. Its protein is CASSQGTDYSPLHF.

The V call is TRBV6-6, the J call TRBJ2-3, with 9 positions matching TRBD1. The CDR3 is 15 residues long. The trim removed 4 bases at V and 3 bases at J, leaving 5 bases unmatched. The germline CDR1 and CDR2 sequences are MNHNY and SVGAGI (reference sequence). CDR3 bases: TGTGCCAGCAGTTTGCAGACAGGGGGAACAGATACGCAGTATTTT. This encodes CASSLQTGGTDTQYF.

The gene calls are TRBV7-9 and TRBJ2-3, with 8 bases that match TRBD2. CDR1 SEHNR and CDR2 FQNEAQ come from the germline V gene (reference sequence). The trim removed 10 bases at V and 2 bases at J, leaving 5 bases unmatched. The CDR3 has 13 residues. The chain's CDR3 is CAIGGGATDTQYF. CDR3 DNA: TGTGCCATCGGGGGGGGAGCCACAGATACGCAGTATTTT.

This clone was picked up one time. The V call is TRBV4-3, the J call TRBJ2-1, with 12 bases matching TRBD2. The length of the CDR3 is 18 residues. Trimming cost V 6 bases and J 0 bases; bases outside gene matches: 9. Looked up from germline, CDR1 is LGHNA and CDR2 is YSLEER. CDR3 sequence (DNA): TGCGCCAGCAGTCGCACTAGCGGGGGGCTTAGCTCCTACAATGAGCAGTTCTTC. The encoded protein is CASSRTSGGLSSYNEQFF.

The rearrangement links TRBV4-3 to TRBJ2-3; 7 nucleotides line up with TRBD2. Per germline, CDR1 LGHNA and CDR2 YSLEER. CDR3 size: 15 residues. V lost 0 bases and J lost 14; bases outside the gene matches: 14. For the CDR3, the DNA is TGCGCCAGCAGCCAAGATGATGGTTGGACTAGTAGAAGGTATTTT. Its translation: CASSQDDGWTSRRYF.

The rearrangement joins TRBV4-1 to TRBJ1-4; no definite D call. The V gene lost 3 bases and the J gene lost 1 base, with 12 bases spanning the gap. Germline CDR1 and CDR2: MGHRA and YSYEKL. The CDR3 has 16 residues. CDR3 loop: CASSQQGQRTNEKLFF. CDR3 coding DNA: TGCGCCAGCAGCCAGCAAGGCCAGCGAACTAATGAAAAACTGTTTTTT.

The chain joins TRBV7-2 to TRBJ2-7; 7 nucleotides align to TRBD1. V shed 0 bases, J shed 4 bases, and the junction held 15 bases outside the gene matches. CDR3 length: 18 amino acids. The germline gives CDR1 SGHTA, CDR2 FQGNSA. CDR3 coding DNA: TGTGCCAGCAGCTTAGCAGTTGACGCAGGGGGTCTAACGTACGAGCAGTACTTC. Translating gives CASSLAVDAGGLTYEQYF.

The genes are TRBV6-4 and TRBJ2-3; the match to TRBD2 covers 15 bases. This CDR3 has 18 amino acids. The V gene's germline CDR1 is MRHNA and CDR2 SNTAGT. V lost 11 bases to trimming and J lost 1 base; unmatched junction nucleotides: 13. The CDR3 DNA follows: TGTGCCGGCCAATCGGGGACTAGCGGGAGGCTATGCACAGATACGCAGTATTTT. Its translation is CAGQSGTSGRLCTDTQYF.

In this sample, this clone turned up a few times. V gene TRBV5-1 combines with J gene TRBJ2-1; 12 bases align to TRBD2. The CDR3 consists of 16 residues. The germline gives CDR1 SGHRS, CDR2 YFSETQ. The V gene end was trimmed by 2 bases and the J gene end by 7 bases; junction bases not matched to a gene: 7. CDR3 loop: CASSLMTSGGINEQFF. Written as DNA, the CDR3 is TGCGCCAGCAGCTTAATGACTAGCGGGGGTATAAATGAGCAGTTCTTC.

V usage is TRBV7-2 and J usage is TRBJ2-1; 8 bases map to TRBD1. Germline CDR1 reads SGHTA; CDR2 reads FQGNSA. The V segment lost 5 bases and the J segment 7 bases; nucleotides outside the gene matches: 10. The CDR3 length is 15 residues. CDR3: CASSTRTGSENEQFF. DNA for the CDR3: TGTGCCAGCAGCACCCGGACAGGGAGTGAGAATGAGCAGTTCTTC.

V usage is TRBV18 and J usage is TRBJ2-3; D perhaps matches TRBD2 (6 bases). Germline CDR1 KGHSH, CDR2 LQKENI. The CDR3 extends over 13 amino acids. V shed 3 bases and J shed 8 bases, with 12 bases lying between them. The CDR3 nucleotides read TGTGCCAGCTCACCGGATCAGGGAGGTACGCAGTATTTT. Its translation: CASSPDQGGTQYF.

The chain uses TRBV19 and TRBJ2-1; TRBD1 is a possible D gene (5 bases). V was clipped by 3 bases and J by 5 bases, with 11 bases between them. Germline CDR1 reads LNHDA; CDR2 reads SQIVND (reference sequence). This CDR3 comprises 14 residues. The CDR3 DNA is TGTGCCAGTAGTATGGGGCAGTTTAACAATGAGCAGTTCTTC. It encodes CASSMGQFNNEQFF.

The chain couples TRBV7-3 to TRBJ1-6, with D perhaps matching TRBD1 (6 bases). Trimming removed 5 bases from V and 10 bases from J, with 18 bases in between. This CDR3 region has 15 residues. The germline V gene encodes CDR1 SGHTA and CDR2 FQGTGA. For the CDR3, the DNA is TGTGCCAGCAGCCCCGCCCCAGGGGTGGACTCACCCCTCCACTTT. Its protein product is CASSPAPGVDSPLHF.

V gene TRBV9 combines with J gene TRBJ2-5, with 8 bases lining up with TRBD1. The J call may not be correct, given that the DNA end is closer to TRBJ2-7. Germline V gene sequence: CDR1 SGDLS, CDR2 YYNGEE. The CDR3 is made up of 16 amino acids. The CDR3 sequence: CASSVAETGAAYEQYF. In DNA, the CDR3 is TGTGCCAGCAGCGTCGCGGAGACAGGGGCTGCCTACGAGCAGTACTTC.

This clone was observed a handful of times. Compared with germline, one end of the junction differs, possibly owing to a read error. The CDR3, as DNA: TGTTCCAGCAGCTTTGCCCTAGGGGGACAGAACAATCAGCCCCAGCATTTT. Translating it yields CSSSFALGGQNNQPQHF. V and J are TRBV7-9 and TRBJ1-5, with 7 nucleotides matching TRBD1. There are 17 residues in the CDR3. Germline lookup yields CDR1 SEHNR and CDR2 FQNEAQ (reference sequence).

This clone came up a few times. The chain uses TRBV19 and TRBJ2-7; 7 bases line up with TRBD2. Germline V gene sequence: CDR1 LNHDA, CDR2 SQIVND (reference sequence). The length of the CDR3 is 14 residues. Unmatched junction bases numbered 7, after V lost 4 bases and J lost 4 bases. The CDR3 protein is CASSKGGGIYEQYF. In DNA, the CDR3 is TGTGCCAGTAGTAAGGGCGGGGGAATATACGAGCAGTACTTC.

The chain combines TRBV6-6 with TRBJ1-2; weak D call: TRBD1 (6 bases). The CDR3 loop spans 15 amino acids. V was shortened by 4 bases and J by 2 bases, with 14 bases between the two germline ends. Germline V lookup: CDR1 MNHNY, CDR2 SVGAGI (reference sequence). For the CDR3, the DNA is TGTGCCAGCAGTTCCCATACACAGGGAAACTATGGCTACACCTTC. It translates to CASSSHTQGNYGYTF.

The rearrangement joins TRBV2 to TRBJ2-1; 12 bases align to TRBD2. The CDR3 spans 15 residues. After removal of 4 bases from V and 6 bases from J, the junction contained 4 bases not matched to a gene. From germline, CDR1 is SNHLY and CDR2 FYNNEI. The CDR3 is CASSGTSGMFNEQFF. CDR3 coding DNA: TGTGCCAGCAGTGGGACTAGCGGGATGTTCAATGAGCAGTTCTTC.

In DNA, the CDR3 is TGCGCCAGCAGCCGATTTAGCCGTTCCTACGAGCAGTACTTC. This gives the protein CASSRFSRSYEQYF. The rearrangement links TRBV4-1 to TRBJ2-7; no reliable D call. CDR1 is MGHRA and CDR2 is YSYEKL in the germline V gene. CDR3 length: 14 residues. The germline V and J ends were trimmed by 4 bases and 1 base, with 11 bases remaining between them.

The DNA for the CDR3 is TGTGCCAGCATAGGGCAGGGCGCCGGAATCCAGCATTTT. Translating gives CASIGQGAGIQHF. This rearrangement joins TRBV6-1 to TRBJ1-5, with D perhaps TRBD1 (5 bases). The CDR3 is 13 residues long. Looked up from germline, CDR1 is MNHNS and CDR2 is SASEGT. The ends were cut back, 7 bases at V and 12 bases at J, with 19 bases in the middle.

The chain combines TRBV6-5 with TRBJ1-6; unclear D gene. V lost 1 base and J lost 6, with 7 bases in between. Germline CDR1 reads MNHEY; CDR2 reads SVGAGI. The CDR3 runs 14 residues. CDR3 sequence reads: CASSYFNSNSPLHF. DNA of the CDR3: TGTGCCAGCAGTTACTTTAACAGTAATTCACCCCTCCACTTT.